The sequence of this TCR beta chain was determined in a study of blood T cell repertoires in COVID-19. Study details: Samples representing acute and convalescent COVID-19 were sourced from the United States, Italy and Spain.

The V end was cut by 0 bases, the J end by 1 base, with 10 bases between. Per the germline V gene, CDR1 is SGDLS and CDR2 is YYNGEE. There are 15 residues in the CDR3. The method was immunoSEQ multiplex PCR; TCRdb's version includes in-frame clones alone and lacks a portion of them. Of roughly 46,000 clones in the sample, approximately 80% were seen once. Sequencing was performed on peripheral blood. The source is a man aged 55 to 70 with acute or convalescent COVID-19. The chain uses TRBV9 and TRBJ1-2; D unresolved. The CDR3 coding sequence is TGTGCCAGCAGCGTAGCGAACACATTTAACTATGGCTACACCTTC. This gives the protein CASSVANTFNYGYTF.